This passage covers 5 T cell receptor beta chains from one sample sequenced in a study of graft-versus-host responses after intestinal transplantation. This table comes from immunoSEQ multiplex PCR, and its TCRdb copy is limited to in-frame clones, with some not included. The data hold about 9,600 clones, with about four fifths observed a single time. Researchers processed graft tissue to release intraepithelial and lamina propria lymphocytes. The sample was ileum tissue, taken about 470 days after intestinal transplantation. Receptor source: a human patient who received an intestinal transplant, so some T cells may come from the graft donor.

This chain joins TRBV19 and TRBJ2-1, with 15 bases identical to TRBD2. The CDR3 length is 17 residues. Germline V CDR1 and CDR2: LNHDA, SQIVND (reference sequence). The V and J ends lost 4 bases and 9 bases, in that order; junction bases with no gene match: 10. CDR3 sequence: CASSTSPGTSGGFEQFF. Written as DNA, the CDR3 is TGTGCCAGTAGTACCTCTCCCGGGACTAGCGGGGGGTTTGAGCAGTTCTTC.

This clone has just a few counts. The chain couples TRBV6-6 to TRBJ1-3; a weak D match, TRBD1 (6 bases). The CDR3 has 13 amino acids. CDR1 and CDR2 from the germline V gene are MNHNY and SVGAGI (reference sequence). With 6 bases removed from V and 6 bases from J, the gap between germline ends came to 12 bases. This chain's CDR3 is CASSPQGANTIYF. In nucleotides, the CDR3 is TGTGCCAGCAGCCCACAGGGTGCAAACACCATATATTTT.

The chain combines TRBV2 with TRBJ2-3; 8 bases are a match to TRBD1. This CDR3 region has 14 residues. With V trimmed by 6 bases and J by 7 bases, 9 bases remained unmatched. Germline V gives CDR1 SNHLY, CDR2 FYNNEI. As DNA, the CDR3 is TGTGCCAGCAGATTGGGACAGGCGACCCATACGCAGTATTTT. The encoded protein is CASRLGQATHTQYF.

This chain uses TRBV5-1 with TRBJ2-4; possibly TRBD1 or TRBD2 for D (5 bases each). Germline assignment: CDR1 SGHRS and CDR2 YFSETQ. The ends were cut back, 0 bases at V and 7 bases at J, with 8 bases in the middle. The CDR3 has 13 amino acids. Here the CDR3 DNA reads TGCGCCAGCAGCTTGGTGGGGGAGAACATTCAGTACTTC. Translated, it gives CASSLVGENIQYF.

V and J are TRBV15 and TRBJ2-6; D is unresolved. The CDR3 totals 15 residues. Trimming shortened V by 1 base and J by 2 bases, and 6 bases separated the two germline ends. Germline loops: CDR1 LNHNV, CDR2 YYDKDF (reference sequence). The CDR3 nucleotides are TGTGCCACCAGCAGAGGGACCACTGGGGCCAACGTCCTGACTTTC. It codes for CATSRGTTGANVLTF.